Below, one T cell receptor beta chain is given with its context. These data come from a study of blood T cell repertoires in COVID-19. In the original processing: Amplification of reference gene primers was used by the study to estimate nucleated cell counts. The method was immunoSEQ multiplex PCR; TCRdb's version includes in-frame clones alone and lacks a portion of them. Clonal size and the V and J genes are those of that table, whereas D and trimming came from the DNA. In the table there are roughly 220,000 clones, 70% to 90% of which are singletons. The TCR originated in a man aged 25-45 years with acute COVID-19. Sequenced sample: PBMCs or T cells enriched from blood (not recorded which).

The CDR3 DNA sequence: TGTGCCAGCTCACCGGAGGGATTAGGCTATGGCTACACCTTC. Translating gives CASSPEGLGYGYTF. This chain connects TRBV18 to TRBJ1-2, with D unclear. CDR1 is KGHSH, CDR2 LQKENI, per germline. The CDR3 totals 14 residues. The germline V and J ends were trimmed by 3 bases and 4 bases, with 12 bases remaining between them.